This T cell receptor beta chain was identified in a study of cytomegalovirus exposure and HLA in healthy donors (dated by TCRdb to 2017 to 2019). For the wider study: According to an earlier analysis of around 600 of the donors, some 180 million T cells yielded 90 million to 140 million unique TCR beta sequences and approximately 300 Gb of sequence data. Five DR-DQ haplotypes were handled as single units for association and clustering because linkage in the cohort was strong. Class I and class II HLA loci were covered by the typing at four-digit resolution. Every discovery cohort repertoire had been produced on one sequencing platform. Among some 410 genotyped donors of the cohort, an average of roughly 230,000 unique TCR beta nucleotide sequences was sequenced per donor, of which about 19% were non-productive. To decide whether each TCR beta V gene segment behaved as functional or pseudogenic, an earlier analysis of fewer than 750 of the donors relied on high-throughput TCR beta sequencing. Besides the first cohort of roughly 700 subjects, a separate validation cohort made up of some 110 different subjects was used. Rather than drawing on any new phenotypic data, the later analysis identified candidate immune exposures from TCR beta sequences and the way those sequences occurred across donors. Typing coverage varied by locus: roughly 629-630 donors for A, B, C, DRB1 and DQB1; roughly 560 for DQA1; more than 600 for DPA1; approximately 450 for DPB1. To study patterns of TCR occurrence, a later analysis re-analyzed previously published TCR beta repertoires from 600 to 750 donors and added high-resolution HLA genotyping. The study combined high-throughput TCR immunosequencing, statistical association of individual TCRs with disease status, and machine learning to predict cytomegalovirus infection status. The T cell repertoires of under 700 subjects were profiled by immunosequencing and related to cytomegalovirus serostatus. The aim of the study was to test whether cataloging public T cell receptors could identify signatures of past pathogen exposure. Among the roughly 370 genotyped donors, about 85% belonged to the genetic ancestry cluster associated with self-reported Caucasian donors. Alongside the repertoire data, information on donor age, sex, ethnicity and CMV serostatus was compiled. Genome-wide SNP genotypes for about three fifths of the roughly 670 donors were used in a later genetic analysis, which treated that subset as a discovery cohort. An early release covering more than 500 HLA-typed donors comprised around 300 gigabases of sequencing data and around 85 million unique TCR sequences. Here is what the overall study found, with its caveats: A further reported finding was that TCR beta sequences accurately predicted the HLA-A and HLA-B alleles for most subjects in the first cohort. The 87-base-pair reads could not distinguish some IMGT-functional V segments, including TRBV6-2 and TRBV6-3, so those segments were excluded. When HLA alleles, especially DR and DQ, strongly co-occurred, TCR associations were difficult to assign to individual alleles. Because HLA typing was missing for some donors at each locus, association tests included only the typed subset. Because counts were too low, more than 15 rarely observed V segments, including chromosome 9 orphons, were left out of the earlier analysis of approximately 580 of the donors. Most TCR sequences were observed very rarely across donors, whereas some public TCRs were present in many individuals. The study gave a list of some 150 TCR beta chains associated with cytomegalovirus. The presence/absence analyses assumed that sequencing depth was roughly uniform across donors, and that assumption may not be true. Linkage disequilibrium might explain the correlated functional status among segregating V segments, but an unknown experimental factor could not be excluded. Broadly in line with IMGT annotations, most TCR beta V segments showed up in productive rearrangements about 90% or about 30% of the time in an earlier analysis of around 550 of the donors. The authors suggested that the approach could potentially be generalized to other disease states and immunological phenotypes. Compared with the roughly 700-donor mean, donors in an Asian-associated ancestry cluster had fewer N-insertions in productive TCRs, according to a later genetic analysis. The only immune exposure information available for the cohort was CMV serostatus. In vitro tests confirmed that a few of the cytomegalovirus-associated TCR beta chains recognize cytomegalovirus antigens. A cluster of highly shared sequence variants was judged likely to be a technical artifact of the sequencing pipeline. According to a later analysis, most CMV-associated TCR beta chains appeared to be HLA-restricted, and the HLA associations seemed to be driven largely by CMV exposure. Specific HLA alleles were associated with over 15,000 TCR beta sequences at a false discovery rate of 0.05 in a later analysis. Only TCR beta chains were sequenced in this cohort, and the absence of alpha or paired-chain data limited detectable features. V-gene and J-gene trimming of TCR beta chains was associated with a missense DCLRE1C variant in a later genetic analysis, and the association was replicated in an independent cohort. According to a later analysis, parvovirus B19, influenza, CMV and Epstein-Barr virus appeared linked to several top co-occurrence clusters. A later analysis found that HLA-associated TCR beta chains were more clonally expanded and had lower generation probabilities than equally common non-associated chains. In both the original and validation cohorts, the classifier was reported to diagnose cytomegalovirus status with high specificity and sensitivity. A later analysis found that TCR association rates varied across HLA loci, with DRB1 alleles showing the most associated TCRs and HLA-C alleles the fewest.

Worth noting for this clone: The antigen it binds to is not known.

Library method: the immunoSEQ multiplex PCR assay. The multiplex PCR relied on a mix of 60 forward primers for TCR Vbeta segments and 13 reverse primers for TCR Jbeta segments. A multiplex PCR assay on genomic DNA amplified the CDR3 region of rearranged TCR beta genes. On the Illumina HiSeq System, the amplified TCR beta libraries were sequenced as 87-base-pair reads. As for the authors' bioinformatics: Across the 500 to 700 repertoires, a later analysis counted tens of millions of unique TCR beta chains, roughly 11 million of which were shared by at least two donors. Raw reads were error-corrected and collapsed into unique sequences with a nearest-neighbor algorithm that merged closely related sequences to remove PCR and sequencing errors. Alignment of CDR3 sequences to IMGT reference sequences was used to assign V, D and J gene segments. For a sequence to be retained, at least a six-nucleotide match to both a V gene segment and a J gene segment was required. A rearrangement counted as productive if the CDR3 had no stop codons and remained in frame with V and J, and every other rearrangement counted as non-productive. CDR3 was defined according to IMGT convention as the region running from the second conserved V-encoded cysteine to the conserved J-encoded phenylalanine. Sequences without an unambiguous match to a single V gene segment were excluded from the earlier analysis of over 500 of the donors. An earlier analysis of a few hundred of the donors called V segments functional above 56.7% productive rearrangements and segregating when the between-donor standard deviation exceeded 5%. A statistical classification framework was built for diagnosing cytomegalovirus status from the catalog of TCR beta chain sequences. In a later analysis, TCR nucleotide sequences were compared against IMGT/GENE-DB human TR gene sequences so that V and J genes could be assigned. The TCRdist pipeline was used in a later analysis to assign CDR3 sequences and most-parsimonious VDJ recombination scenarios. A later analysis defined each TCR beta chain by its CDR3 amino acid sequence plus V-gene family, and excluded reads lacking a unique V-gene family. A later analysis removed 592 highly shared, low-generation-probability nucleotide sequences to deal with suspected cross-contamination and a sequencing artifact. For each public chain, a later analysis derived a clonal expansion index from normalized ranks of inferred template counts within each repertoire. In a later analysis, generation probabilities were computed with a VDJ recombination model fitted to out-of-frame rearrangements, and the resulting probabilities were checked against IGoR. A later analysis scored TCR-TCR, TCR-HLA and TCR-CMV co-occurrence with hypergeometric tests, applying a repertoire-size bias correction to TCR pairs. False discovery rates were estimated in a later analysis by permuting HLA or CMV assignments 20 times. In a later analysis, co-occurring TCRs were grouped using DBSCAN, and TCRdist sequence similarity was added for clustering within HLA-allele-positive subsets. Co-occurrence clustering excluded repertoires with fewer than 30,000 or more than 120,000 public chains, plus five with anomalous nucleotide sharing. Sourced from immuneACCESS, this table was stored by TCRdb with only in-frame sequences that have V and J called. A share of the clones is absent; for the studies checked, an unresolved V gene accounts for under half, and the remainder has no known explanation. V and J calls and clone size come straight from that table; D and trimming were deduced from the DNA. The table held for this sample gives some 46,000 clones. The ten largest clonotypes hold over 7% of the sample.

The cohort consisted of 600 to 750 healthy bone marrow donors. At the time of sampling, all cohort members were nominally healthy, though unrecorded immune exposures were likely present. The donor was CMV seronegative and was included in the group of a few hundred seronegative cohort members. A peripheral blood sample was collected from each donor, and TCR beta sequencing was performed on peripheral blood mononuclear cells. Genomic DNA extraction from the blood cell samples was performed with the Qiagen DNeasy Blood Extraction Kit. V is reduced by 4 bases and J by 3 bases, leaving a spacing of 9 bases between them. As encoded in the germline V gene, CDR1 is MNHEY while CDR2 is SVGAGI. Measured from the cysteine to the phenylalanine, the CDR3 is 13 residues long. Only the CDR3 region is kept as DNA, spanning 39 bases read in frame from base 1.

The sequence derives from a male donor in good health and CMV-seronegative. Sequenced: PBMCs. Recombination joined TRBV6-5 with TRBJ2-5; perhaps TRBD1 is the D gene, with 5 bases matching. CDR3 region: CASSSQGEETQYF. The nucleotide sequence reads TGTGCCAGCAGTTCGCAGGGTGAAGAGACCCAGTACTTC.